The sequence of this TCR beta chain was determined in a study of blood T cells in healthy people across ages. This clonotype occurred a few times. No antigen is known for it. Study-level points and caveats: Roughly linear declines in TCR beta diversity per million T cells occurred with age.

A second PCR of about 7 to 11 cycles used a sample-barcoded 5' primer and a J-beta primer mix. TCRdb re-called the 5' RACE reads with MiXCR, one entry per CDR3 protein. Altogether 750,000 or so distinct CDR3 sequences are present, 25% being singletons, with the ten largest covering 8% to 10%. Germline CDR1 MNHNS, CDR2 SASEGT. The CDR3 sequence is 15 residues long. Unmatched junction bases numbered 3, after V lost 2 bases and J lost 2 bases. Another study also made use of these data, one on T cells of mothers and their children. That work contributes: cDNA synthesis used all extracted RNA, about 1.5 ug per 15 ul. Over 9.5 million reads per mother and around 3.2 million per child were obtained. Thymic selection, a shaping force on TCR recombination output, acts similarly in related and unrelated pairs.

The sequenced sample was blood. The origin of this receptor is a boy aged 5-17 years in good health. The rearrangement uses TRBV6-1 and TRBJ2-1, with TRBD2 matching 7 bases. As DNA, the CDR3 is TGTGCCAGCAGTGAACAGGGAGGGCCCTACAATGAGCAGTTCTTC. Its translation: CASSEQGGPYNEQFF.